This T cell receptor (beta chain) came from a study of CD8 T cells in Susac syndrome. The Susac syndrome patients fit the recently defined diagnostic criteria for definite or probable disease. Germline V gene sequence: CDR1 SQVTM, CDR2 ANQGSEA. V dropped 4 bases and J dropped 10; count of bases not matched to a gene: 4. CDR3 size: 12 residues. About this clonotype: Its antigen is unidentified.

Study-level results: The CD4+ T cell repertoires of Susac syndrome were found to show no clonal expansion.

Reverse transcription of roughly 0.5 to 1 ug RNA was carried out with random hexamers. TCRdb independently ran MiXCR on the immunoSEQ multiplex PCR reads; one entry per CDR3 protein. The table lists about 180,000 distinct CDR3 sequences, approximately 94% of them singletons. This TCR came from a human donor with Susac syndrome. The chain links TRBV29-1 to TRBJ1-4; 9 bases agree with TRBD1. The specimen sequenced was CD4+ T cells from PBMCs. The CDR3 loop is CSVGTGVGKLFF. CDR3 coding DNA: TGCAGCGTTGGGACAGGGGTAGGAAAACTGTTTTTT.